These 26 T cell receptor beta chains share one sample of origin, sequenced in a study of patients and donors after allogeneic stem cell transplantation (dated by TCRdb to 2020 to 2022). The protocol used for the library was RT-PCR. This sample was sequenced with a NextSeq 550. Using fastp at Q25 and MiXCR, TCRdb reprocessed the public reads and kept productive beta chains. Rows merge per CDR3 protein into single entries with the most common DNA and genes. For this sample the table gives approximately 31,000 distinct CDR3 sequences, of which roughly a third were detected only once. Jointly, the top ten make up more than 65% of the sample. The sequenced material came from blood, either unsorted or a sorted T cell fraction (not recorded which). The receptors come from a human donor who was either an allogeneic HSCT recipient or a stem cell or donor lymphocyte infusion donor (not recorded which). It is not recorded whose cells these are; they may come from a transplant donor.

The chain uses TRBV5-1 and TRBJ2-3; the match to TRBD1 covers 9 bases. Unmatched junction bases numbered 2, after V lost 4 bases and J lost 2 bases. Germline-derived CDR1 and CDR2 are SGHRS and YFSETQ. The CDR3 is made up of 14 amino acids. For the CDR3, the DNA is TGCGCCAGCAGCCGGGACAGGGCCACAGATACGCAGTATTTT. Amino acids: CASSRDRATDTQYF. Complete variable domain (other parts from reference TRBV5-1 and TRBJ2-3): KAGVTQTPRYLIKTRGQQVTLSCSPISGHRSVSWYQQTPGQGLQFLFEYFSETQRNKGNFPGRFSGRQFSNSRSEMNVSTLELGDSALYLCASSRDRATDTQYFGPGTRLTVL.

The CDR3 DNA is TGCAGCGTTGCGGTCGGGACTAGCGGAACCCAAGAGACCCAGTACTTC. Encoded protein: CSVAVGTSGTQETQYF. The chain has TRBV29-1 and TRBJ2-5; 11 bases fit TRBD2. CDR1 SQVTM and CDR2 ANQGSEA come from the germline V gene. After removal of 4 bases from V and 1 base from J, the junction contained 8 bases not matched to a gene. The CDR3 runs 16 residues.

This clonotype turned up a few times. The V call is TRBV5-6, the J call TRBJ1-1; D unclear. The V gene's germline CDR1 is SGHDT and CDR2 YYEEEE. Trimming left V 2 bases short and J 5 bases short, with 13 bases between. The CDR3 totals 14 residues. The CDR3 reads CASSLDFPGTEAFF. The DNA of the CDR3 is TGTGCCAGCAGCTTAGACTTCCCGGGTACTGAAGCTTTCTTT.

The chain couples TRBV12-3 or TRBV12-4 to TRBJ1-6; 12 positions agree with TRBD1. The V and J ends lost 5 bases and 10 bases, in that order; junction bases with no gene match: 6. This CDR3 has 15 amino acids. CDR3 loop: CASSPGTGGASPLHF. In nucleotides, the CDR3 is TGTGCCAGCAGTCCCGGGACAGGGGGCGCGTCACCCCTCCACTTT.

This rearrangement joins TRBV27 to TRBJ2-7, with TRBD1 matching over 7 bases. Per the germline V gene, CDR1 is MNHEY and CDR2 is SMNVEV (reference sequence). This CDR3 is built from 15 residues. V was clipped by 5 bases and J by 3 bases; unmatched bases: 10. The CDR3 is CASSPLGQEFYEQYF. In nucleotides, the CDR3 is TGTGCCAGCAGTCCCCTCGGACAGGAATTCTACGAGCAGTACTTC.

The CDR3 DNA reads TGCGCCAGCAGCCAAGATGGGGGGGCCATTGAAAAACTGTTTTTT. Translating it yields CASSQDGGAIEKLFF. The chain couples TRBV4-1 to TRBJ1-4; a weak D match, TRBD1 (6 bases). Germline lookup yields CDR1 MGHRA and CDR2 YSYEKL. Trimming took 0 bases from V and 7 from J, leaving 12 bases between them. This CDR3 is 15 amino acids long.

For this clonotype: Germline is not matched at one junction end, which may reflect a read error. CDR3 sequence reads: CASSFRPNTGVLFF. CDR3 in DNA: TGTGCCAGCAGTTTCCGACCGAACACCGGGGTGCTGTTTTTT. The chain couples TRBV12-3 or TRBV12-4 to TRBJ2-2, with D perhaps matching TRBD2 (5 bases). This CDR3 region has 14 residues.

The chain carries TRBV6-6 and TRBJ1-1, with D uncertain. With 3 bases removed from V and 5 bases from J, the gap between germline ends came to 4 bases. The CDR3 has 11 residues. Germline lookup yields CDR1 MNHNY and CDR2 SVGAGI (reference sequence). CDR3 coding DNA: TGTGCCAGCAGTTATGATACTGAAGCTTTCTTT. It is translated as CASSYDTEAFF.

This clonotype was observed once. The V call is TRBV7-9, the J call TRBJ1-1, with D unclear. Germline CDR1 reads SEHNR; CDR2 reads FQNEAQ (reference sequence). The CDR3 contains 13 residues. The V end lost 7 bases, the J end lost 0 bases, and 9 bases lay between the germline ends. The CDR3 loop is CASIGRVNTEAFF. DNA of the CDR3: TGTGCCAGCATCGGTCGGGTGAACACTGAAGCTTTCTTT.

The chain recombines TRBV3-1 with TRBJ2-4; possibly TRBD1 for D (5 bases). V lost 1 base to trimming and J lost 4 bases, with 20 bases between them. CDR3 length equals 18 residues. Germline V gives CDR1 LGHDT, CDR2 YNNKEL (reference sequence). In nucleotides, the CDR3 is TGTGCCAGCAGCCAAGTGCCCCTGTCAGGGAAACGGAAAAACATTCAGTACTTC. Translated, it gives CASSQVPLSGKRKNIQYF. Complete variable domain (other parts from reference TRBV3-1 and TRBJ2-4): DTAVSQTPKYLVTQMGNDKSIKCEQNLGHDTMYWYKQDSKKFLKIMFSYNNKELIINETVPNRFSPKSPDKAHLNLHINSLELGDSAVYFCASSQVPLSGKRKNIQYFGAGTRLSVL.

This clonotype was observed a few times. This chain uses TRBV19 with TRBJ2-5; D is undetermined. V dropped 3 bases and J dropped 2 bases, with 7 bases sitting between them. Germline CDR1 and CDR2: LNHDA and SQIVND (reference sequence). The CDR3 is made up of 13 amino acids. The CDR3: CASSILPQETQYF. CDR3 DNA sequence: TGTGCCAGTAGTATTTTGCCGCAAGAGACCCAGTACTTC.

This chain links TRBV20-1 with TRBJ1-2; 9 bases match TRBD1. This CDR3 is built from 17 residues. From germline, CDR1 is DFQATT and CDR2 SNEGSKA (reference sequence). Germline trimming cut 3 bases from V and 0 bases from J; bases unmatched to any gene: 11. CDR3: CSASQGQGSPTNYGYTF. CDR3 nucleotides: TGCAGTGCTAGTCAAGGACAGGGGAGCCCAACTAACTATGGCTACACCTTC.

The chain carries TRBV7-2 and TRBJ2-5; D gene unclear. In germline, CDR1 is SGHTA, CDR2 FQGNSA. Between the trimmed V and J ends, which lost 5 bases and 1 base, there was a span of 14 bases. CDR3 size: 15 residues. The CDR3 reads CASSPGRPLQETQYF. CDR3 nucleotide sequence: TGTGCCAGCAGCCCCGGACGGCCACTCCAAGAGACCCAGTACTTC.

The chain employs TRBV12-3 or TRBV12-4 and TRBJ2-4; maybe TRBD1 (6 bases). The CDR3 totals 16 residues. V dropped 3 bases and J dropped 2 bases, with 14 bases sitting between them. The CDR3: CASSFRVGQPKNIQYF. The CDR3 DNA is TGTGCCAGCAGTTTCAGGGTGGGACAACCCAAAAACATTCAGTACTTC.

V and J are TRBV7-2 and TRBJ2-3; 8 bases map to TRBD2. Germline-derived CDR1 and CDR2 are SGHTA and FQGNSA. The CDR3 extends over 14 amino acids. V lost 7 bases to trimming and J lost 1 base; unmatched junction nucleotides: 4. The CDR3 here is CASTLTSGTDTQYF. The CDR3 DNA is TGTGCCAGCACCTTGACTAGCGGCACAGATACGCAGTATTTT.

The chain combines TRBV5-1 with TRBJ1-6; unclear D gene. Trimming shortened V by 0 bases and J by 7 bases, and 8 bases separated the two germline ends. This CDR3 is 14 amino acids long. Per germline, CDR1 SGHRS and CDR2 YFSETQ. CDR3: CASSLGQRNSPLHF. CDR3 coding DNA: TGCGCCAGCAGCTTGGGCCAGAGGAATTCACCCCTCCACTTT.

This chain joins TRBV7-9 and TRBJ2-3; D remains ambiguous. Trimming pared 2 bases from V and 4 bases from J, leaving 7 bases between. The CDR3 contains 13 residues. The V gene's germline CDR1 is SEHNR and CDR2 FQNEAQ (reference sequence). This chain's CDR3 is CASSLPGADTQYF. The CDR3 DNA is TGTGCCAGCAGCTTACCTGGGGCAGATACGCAGTATTTT.

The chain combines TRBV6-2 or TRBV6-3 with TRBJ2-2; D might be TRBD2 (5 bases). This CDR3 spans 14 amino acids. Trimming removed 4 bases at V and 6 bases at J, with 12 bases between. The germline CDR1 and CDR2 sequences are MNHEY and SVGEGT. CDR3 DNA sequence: TGTGCCAGCAGTTCCTCGCGGGCCGCCGGGGAGCTGTTTTTT. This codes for CASSSSRAAGELFF.

CDR3 sequence (DNA): TGCAGTGCTCGGGGACGGGGACAGGGCGCCTATGGCTACACCTTC. Protein: CSARGRGQGAYGYTF. The J gene is TRBJ1-2, the V gene TRBV20-1; 9 bases align to TRBD1. The CDR3 has 15 residues. V gave up 5 bases and J gave up 4 bases; unmatched junction bases: 11. From germline, CDR1 is DFQATT and CDR2 SNEGSKA (reference sequence).

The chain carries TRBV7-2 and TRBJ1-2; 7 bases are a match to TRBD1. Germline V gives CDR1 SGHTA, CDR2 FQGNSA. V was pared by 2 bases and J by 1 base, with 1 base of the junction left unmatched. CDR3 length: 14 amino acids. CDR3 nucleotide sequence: TGTGCCAGCAGCTTAAGACAGGGTAACTATGGCTACACCTTC. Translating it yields CASSLRQGNYGYTF.

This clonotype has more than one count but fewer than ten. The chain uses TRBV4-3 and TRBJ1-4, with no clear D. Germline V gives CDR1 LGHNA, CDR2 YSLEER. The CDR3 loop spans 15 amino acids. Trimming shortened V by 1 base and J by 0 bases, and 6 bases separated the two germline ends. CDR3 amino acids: CASSQVVATNEKLFF. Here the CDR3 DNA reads TGCGCCAGCAGCCAAGTGGTGGCAACTAATGAAAAACTGTTTTTT.

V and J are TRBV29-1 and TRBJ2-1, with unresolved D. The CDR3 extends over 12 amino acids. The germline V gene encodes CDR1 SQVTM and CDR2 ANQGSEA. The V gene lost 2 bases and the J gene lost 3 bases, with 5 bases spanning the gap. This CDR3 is CSVEKLYNEQFF. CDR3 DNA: TGCAGCGTTGAAAAACTCTACAATGAGCAGTTCTTC.

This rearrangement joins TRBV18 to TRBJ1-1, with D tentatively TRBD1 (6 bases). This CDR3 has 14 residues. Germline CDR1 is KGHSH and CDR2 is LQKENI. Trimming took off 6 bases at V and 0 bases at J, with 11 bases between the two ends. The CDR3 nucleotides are TGTGCCAGCTCTGAAGACAGGCTGAACACTGAAGCTTTCTTT. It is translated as CASSEDRLNTEAFF.

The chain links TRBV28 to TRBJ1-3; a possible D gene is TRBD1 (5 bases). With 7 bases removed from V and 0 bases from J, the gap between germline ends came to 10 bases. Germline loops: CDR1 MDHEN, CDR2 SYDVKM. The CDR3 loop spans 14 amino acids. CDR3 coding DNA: TGTGCCAGCACACGGGGCGCCTCTGGAAACACCATATATTTT. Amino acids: CASTRGASGNTIYF. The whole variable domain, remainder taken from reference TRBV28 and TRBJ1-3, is DVKVTQSSRYLVKRTGEKVFLECVQDMDHENMFWYRQDPGLGLRLIYFSYDVKMKEKGDIPEGYSVSREKKERFSLILESASTNQTSMYLCASTRGASGNTIYFGEGSWLTVV.

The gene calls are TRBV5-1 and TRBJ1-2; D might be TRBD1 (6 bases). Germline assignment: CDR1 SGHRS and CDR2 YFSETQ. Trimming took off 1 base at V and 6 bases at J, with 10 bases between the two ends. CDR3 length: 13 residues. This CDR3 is CASSLSQGNGYTF. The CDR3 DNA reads TGCGCCAGCAGCTTGTCACAGGGTAATGGCTACACCTTC.

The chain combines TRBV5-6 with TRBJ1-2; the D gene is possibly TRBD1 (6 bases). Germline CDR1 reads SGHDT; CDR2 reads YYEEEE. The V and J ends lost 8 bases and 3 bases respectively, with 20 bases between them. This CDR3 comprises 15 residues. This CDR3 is CASSVTGKVYYGYTF. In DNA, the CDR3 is TGTGCCAGTAGTGTTACAGGGAAGGTTTACTATGGCTACACCTTC.